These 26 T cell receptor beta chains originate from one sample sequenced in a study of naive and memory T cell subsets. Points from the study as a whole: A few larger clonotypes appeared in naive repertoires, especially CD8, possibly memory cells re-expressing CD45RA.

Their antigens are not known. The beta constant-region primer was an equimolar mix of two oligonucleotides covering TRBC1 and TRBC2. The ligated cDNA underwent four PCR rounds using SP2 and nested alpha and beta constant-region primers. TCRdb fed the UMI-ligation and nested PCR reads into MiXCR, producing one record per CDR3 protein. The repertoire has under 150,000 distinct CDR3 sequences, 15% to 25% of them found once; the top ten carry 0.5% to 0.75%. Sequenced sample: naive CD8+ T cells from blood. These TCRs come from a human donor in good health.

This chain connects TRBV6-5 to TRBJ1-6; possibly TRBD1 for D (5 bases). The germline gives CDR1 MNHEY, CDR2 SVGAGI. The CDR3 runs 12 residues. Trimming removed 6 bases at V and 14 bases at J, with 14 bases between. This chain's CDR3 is CASSPDGTTLHF. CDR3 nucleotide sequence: TGTGCCAGCAGCCCGGACGGGACGACCCTCCACTTT.

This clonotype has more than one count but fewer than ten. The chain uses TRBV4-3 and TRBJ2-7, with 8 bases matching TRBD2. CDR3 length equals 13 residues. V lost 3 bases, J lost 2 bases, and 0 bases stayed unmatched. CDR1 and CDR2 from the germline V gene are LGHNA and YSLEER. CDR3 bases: TGCGCCAGCAGCCAGGGACTAGCCTACGAGCAGTACTTC. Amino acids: CASSQGLAYEQYF.

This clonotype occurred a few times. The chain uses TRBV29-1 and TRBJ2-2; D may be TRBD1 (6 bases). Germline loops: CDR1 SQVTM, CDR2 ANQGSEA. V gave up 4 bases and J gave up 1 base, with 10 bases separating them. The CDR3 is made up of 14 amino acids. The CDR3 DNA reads TGCAGCGTTGCAGGGGACCTGAACACCGGGGAGCTGTTTTTT. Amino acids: CSVAGDLNTGELFF.

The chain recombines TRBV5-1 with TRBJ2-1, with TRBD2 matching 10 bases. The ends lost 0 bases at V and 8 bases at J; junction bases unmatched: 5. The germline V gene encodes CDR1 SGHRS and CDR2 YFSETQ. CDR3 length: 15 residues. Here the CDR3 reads CASSLGLAGVYEQFF. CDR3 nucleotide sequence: TGCGCCAGCAGCTTGGGGCTAGCGGGAGTATATGAGCAGTTCTTC.

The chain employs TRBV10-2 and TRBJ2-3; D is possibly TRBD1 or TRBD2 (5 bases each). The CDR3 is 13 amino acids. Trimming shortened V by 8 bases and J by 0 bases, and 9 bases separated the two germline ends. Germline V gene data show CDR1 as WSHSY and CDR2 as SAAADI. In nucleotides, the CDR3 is TGCGCCAGCCGTAGGGACAGCACAGATACGCAGTATTTT. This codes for CASRRDSTDTQYF.

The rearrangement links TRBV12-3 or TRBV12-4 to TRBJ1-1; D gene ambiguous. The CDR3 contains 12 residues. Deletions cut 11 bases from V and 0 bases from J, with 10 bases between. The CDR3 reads CAAGRVNTEAFF. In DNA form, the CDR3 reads TGTGCCGCGGGAAGAGTGAACACTGAAGCTTTCTTT.

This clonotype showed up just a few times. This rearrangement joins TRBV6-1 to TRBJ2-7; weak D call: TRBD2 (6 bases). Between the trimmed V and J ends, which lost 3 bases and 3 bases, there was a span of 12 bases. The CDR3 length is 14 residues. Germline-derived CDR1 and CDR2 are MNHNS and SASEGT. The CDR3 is CASSDRTTLYEQYF. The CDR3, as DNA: TGTGCCAGCAGTGACAGGACTACTCTCTACGAGCAGTACTTC.

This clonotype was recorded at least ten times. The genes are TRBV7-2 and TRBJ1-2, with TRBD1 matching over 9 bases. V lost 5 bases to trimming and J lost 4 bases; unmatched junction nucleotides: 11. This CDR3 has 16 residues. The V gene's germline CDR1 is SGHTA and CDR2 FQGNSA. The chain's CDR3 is CASSLHSGQGLYGYTF. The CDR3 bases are TGTGCCAGCAGCCTACATTCGGGACAGGGACTCTATGGCTACACCTTC.

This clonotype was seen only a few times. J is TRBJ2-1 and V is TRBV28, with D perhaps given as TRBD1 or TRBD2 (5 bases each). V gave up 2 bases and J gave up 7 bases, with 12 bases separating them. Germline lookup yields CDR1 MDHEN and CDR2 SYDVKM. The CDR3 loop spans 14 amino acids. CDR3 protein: CASSLGGGLNEQFF. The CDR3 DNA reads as TGTGCCAGCAGTTTAGGGGGTGGGTTAAATGAGCAGTTCTTC.

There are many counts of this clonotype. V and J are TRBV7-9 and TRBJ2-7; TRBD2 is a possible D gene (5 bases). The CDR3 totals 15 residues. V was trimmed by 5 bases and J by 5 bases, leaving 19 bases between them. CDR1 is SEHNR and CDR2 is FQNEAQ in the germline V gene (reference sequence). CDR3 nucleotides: TGTGCCAGCAGCGACGGACTTACTACCGGGGACGAGCAGTACTTC. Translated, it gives CASSDGLTTGDEQYF.

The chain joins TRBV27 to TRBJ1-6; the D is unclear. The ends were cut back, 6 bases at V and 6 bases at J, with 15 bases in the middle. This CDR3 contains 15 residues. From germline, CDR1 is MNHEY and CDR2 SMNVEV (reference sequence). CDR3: CASSPPGPVNSPLHF. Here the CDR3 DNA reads TGTGCCAGCAGCCCTCCAGGCCCCGTTAATTCACCCCTCCACTTT.

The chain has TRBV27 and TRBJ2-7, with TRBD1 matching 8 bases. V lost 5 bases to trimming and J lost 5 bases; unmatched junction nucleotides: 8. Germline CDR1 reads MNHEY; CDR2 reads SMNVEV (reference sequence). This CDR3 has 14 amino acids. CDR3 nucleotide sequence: TGTGCCAGCAGTCCGGACAGGGACCCAAACGAGCAGTACTTC. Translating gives CASSPDRDPNEQYF.

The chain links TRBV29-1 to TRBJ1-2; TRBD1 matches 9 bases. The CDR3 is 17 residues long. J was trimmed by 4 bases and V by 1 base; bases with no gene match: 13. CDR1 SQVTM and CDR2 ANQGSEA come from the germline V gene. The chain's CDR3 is CSVEGPGQGKSGYGYTF. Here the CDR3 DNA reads TGCAGCGTTGAAGGGCCCGGACAGGGGAAAAGTGGCTATGGCTACACCTTC.

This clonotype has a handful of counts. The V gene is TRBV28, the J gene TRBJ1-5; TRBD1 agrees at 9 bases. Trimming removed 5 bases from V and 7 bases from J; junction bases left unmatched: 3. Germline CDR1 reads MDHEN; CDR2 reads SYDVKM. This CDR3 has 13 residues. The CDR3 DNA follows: TGTGCCAGCAGTGGGACAGGGAGACAGCCCCAGCATTTT. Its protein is CASSGTGRQPQHF.

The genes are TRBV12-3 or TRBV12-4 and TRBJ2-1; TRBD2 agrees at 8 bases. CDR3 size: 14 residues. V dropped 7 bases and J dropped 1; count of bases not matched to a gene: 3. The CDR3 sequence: CASMAGGSYNEQFF. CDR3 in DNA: TGTGCCAGCATGGCGGGAGGATCCTACAATGAGCAGTTCTTC.

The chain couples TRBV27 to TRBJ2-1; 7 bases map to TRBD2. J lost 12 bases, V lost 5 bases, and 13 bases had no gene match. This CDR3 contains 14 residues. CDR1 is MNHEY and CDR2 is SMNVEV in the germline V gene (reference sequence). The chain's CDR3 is CASSLRDYQSGQFF. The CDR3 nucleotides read TGTGCCAGCAGTCTCCGGGACTACCAATCGGGGCAGTTCTTC.

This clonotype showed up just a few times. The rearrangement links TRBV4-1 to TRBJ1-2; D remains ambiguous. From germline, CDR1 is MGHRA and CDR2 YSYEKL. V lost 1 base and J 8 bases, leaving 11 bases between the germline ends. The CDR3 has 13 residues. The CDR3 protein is CASSQVEGSGYTF. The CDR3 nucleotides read TGCGCCAGCAGCCAAGTGGAGGGATCGGGCTACACCTTC.

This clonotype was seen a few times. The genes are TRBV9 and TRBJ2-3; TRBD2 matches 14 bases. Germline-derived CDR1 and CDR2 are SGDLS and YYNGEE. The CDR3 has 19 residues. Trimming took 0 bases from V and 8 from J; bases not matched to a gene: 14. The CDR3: CASSVGPGLAGAGSGTQYF. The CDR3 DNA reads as TGTGCCAGCAGCGTAGGGCCGGGACTAGCGGGAGCGGGGTCCGGTACGCAGTATTTT.

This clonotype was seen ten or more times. CDR3 sequence: CASGQYEQYF. The CDR3 coding sequence is TGTGCCAGCGGTCAGTACGAGCAGTACTTC. The V call is TRBV27, the J call TRBJ2-7, with no clear D. Trimming shortened V by 8 bases and J by 4 bases, and 6 bases separated the two germline ends. CDR3 length equals 10 residues. Germline assignment: CDR1 MNHEY and CDR2 SMNVEV (reference sequence).

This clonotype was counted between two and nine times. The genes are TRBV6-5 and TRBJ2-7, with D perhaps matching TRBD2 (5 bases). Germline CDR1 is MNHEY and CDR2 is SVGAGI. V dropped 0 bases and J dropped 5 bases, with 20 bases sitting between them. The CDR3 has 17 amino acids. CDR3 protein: CASSYSGTSGPGNEQYF. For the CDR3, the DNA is TGTGCCAGCAGTTACTCGGGCACCAGCGGTCCGGGCAACGAGCAGTACTTC.

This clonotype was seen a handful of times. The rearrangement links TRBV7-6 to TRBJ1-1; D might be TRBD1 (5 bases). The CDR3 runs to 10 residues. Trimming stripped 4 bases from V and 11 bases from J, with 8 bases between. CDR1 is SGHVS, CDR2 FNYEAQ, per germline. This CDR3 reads CASSSGTAFF. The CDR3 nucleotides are TGTGCCAGCAGCTCTGGGACTGCTTTCTTT. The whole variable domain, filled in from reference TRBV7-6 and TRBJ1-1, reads GAGVSQSPRYKVTKRGQDVALRCDPISGHVSLYWYRQALGQGPEFLTYFNYEAQQDKSGLPNDRFSAERPEGSISTLTIQRTEQRDSAMYRCASSSGTAFFGQGTRLTVV.

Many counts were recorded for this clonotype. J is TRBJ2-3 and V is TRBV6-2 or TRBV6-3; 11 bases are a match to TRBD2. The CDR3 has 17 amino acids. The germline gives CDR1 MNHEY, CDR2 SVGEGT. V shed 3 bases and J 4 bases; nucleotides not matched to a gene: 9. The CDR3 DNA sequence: TGTGCCAGCAGTTATTCGACTAGCGGGAACGATCCAGATACGCAGTATTTT. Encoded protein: CASSYSTSGNDPDTQYF.

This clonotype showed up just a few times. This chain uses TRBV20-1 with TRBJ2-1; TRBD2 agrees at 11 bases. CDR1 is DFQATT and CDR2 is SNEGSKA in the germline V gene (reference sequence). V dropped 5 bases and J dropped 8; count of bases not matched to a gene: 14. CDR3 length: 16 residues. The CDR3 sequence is CSARPPTSGIVYEQFF. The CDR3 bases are TGCAGTGCTCGCCCCCCGACTAGCGGGATTGTATATGAGCAGTTCTTC.

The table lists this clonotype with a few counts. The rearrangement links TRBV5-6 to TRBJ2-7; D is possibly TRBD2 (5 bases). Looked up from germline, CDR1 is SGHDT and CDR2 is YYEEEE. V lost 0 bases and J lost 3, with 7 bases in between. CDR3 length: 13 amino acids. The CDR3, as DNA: TGTGCCAGCAGCTTGGTAGCGTACTACGAGCAGTACTTC. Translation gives CASSLVAYYEQYF.

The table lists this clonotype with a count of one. DNA of the CDR3: TGTGCTAGTGGCGATCCAAAAGCTTTCTTT. Translating gives CASGDPKAFF. The chain has TRBV12-5 and TRBJ1-1; no definite D call. The length of the CDR3 is 10 residues. Germline V gene data show CDR1 as LGHNT and CDR2 as FRNRAP. The V gene lost 6 bases and the J gene lost 9 bases, with 8 bases spanning the gap.

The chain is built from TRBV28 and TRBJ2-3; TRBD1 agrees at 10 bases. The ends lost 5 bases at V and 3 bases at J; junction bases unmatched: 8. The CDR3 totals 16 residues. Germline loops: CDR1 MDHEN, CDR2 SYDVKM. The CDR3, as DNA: TGTGCCAGCAGTGCGGACAGGGGGTTGGGTACAGATACGCAGTATTTT. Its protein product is CASSADRGLGTDTQYF.